A single TCR beta chain is shown here with its context. CDR1 and CDR2 from the germline V gene are LGHNT and FRNRAP. This CDR3 contains 16 residues. V was pared by 3 bases and J by 5 bases, with 10 bases of the junction left unmatched. The data are from a study of blood T cell repertoires in COVID-19. Study-wide background: COVID-19 samples from acute and convalescent phases originated in the United States, Italy and Spain. PBMCs, B-cell-depleted T cells, or T cells provided the cDNA or gDNA that made up the material.

The authors' processing: Reference gene primer amplification yielded estimated nucleated cell counts. Produced via immunoSEQ multiplex PCR; TCRdb's table is partial and in-frame only. V and J calls and clone size are copied from that table; D and trimming were computed from the DNA. The sample includes about 490,000 clones, 80% to 90% of them seen just once. The chain carries TRBV12-5 and TRBJ2-1; TRBD2 matches at 7 bases. The sequence was obtained from a human donor in a cohort sampled during active COVID-19. Material: peripheral blood. In DNA, the CDR3 is TGTGCTAGTGGTTTAGTGGGCGGGAGAGACCACAATGAGCAGTTCTTC. Encoded protein: CASGLVGGRDHNEQFF.